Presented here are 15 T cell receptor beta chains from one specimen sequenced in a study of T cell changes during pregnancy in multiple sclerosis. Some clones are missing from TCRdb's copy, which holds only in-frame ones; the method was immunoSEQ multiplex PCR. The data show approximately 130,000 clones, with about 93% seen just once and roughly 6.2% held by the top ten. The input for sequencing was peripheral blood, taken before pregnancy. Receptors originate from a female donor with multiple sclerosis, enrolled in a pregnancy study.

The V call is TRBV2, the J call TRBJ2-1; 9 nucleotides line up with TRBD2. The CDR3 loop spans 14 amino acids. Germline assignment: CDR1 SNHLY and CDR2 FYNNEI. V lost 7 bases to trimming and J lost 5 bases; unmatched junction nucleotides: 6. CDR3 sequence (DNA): TGTGCCAGCACCATAGCGGGGGCGCACAATGAGCAGTTCTTC. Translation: CASTIAGAHNEQFF.

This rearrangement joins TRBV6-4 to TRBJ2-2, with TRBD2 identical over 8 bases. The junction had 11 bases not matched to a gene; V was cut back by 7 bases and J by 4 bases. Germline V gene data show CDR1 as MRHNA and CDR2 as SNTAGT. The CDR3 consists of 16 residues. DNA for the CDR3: TGTGCCAGCACCCCCTACGGGGGGGGTGTCACCGGGGAGCTGTTTTTT. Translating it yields CASTPYGGGVTGELFF.

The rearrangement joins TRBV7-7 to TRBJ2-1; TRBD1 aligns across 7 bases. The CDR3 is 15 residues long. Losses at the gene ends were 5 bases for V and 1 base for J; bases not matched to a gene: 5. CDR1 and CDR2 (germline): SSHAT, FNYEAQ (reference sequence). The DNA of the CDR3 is TGTGCCAGCAGCCCCGACAGGGAGTCCTACAATGAGCAGTTCTTC. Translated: CASSPDRESYNEQFF.

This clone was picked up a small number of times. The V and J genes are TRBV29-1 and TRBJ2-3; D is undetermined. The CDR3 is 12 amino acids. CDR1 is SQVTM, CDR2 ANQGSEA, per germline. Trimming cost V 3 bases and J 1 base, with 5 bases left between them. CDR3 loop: CSVDPGTDTQYF. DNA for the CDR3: TGCAGCGTTGATCCGGGCACAGATACGCAGTATTTT.

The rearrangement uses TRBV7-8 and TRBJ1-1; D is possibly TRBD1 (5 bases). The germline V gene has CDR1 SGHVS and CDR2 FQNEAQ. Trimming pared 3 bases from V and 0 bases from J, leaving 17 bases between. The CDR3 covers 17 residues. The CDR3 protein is CASSFWGEVLMNTEAFF. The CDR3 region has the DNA TGTGCCAGCAGCTTTTGGGGGGAAGTCCTAATGAACACTGAAGCTTTCTTT.

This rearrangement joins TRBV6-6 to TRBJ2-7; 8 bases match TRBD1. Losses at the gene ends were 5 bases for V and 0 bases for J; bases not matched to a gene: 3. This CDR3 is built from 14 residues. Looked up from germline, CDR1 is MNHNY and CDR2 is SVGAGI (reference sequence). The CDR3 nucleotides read TGTGCCAGCAGTGTTGGACAGGGCTCCTACGAGCAGTACTTC. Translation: CASSVGQGSYEQYF.

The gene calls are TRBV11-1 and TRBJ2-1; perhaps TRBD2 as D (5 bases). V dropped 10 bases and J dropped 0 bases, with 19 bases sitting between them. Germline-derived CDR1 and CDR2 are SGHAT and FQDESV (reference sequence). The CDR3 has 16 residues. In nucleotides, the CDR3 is TGTGCCACCACACCCCGGGATCTCCTCTCCTACAATGAGCAGTTCTTC. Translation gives CATTPRDLLSYNEQFF. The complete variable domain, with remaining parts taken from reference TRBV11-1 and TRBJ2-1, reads EAEVAQSPRYKITEKSQAVAFWCDPISGHATLYWYRQILGQGPELLVQFQDESVVDDSQLPKDRFSAERLKGVDSTLKIQPAELGDSAMYLCATTPRDLLSYNEQFFGPGTRLTVL.

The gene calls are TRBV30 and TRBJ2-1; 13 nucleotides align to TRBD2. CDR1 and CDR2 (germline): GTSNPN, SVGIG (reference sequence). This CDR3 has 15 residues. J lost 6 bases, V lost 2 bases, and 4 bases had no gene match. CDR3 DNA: TGTGCCTGGAGTCCGGGACTAGCGGGGACCAATGAGCAGTTCTTC. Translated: CAWSPGLAGTNEQFF.

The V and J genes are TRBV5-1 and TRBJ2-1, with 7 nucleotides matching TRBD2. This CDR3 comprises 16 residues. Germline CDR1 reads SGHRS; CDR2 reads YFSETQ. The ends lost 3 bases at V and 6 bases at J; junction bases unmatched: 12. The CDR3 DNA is TGCGCCAGCAGCTCGGGGGGTCATCCCCTTCTCAATGAGCAGTTCTTC. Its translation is CASSSGGHPLLNEQFF. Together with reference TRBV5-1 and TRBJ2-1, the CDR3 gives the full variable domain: KAGVTQTPRYLIKTRGQQVTLSCSPISGHRSVSWYQQTPGQGLQFLFEYFSETQRNKGNFPGRFSGRQFSNSRSEMNVSTLELGDSALYLCASSSGGHPLLNEQFFGPGTRLTVL.

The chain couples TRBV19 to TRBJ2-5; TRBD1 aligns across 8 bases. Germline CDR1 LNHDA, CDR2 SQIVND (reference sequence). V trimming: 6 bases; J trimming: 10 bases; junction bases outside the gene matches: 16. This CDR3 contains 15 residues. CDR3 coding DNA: TGTGCCAGTAGCCACCAAAACAGGGGGGAGATCGACCAGTACTTC. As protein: CASSHQNRGEIDQYF.

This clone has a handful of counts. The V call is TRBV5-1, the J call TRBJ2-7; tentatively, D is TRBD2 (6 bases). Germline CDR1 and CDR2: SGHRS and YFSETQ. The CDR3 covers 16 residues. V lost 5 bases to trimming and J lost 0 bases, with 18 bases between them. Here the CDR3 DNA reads TGCGCCAGCAGGACCACTGACATGGGAGGCTCCTACGAGCAGTACTTC. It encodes CASRTTDMGGSYEQYF.

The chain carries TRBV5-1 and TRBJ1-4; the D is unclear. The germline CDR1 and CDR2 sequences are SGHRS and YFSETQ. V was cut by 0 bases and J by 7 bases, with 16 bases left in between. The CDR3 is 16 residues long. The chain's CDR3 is CASSLGVEGLGEKLFF. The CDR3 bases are TGCGCCAGCAGCTTGGGAGTGGAGGGTCTGGGTGAAAAACTGTTTTTT.

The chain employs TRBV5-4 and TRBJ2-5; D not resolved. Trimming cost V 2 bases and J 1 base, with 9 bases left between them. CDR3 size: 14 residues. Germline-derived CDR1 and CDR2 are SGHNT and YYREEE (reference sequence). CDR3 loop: CASSLVSGQETQYF. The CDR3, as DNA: TGTGCCAGCAGCTTAGTGTCAGGCCAAGAGACCCAGTACTTC.

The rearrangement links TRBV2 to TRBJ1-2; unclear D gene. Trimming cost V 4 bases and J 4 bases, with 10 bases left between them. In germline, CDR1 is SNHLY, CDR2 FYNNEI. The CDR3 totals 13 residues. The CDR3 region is CASSAADFYGYTF. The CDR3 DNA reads TGTGCCAGCAGTGCGGCGGATTTCTATGGCTACACCTTC.

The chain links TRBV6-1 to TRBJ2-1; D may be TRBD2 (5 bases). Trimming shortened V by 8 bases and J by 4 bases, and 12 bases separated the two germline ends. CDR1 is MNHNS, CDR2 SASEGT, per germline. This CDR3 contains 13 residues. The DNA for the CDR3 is TGTGCCAGCGCACCCTCGGGATACAATGAGCAGTTCTTC. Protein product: CASAPSGYNEQFF.